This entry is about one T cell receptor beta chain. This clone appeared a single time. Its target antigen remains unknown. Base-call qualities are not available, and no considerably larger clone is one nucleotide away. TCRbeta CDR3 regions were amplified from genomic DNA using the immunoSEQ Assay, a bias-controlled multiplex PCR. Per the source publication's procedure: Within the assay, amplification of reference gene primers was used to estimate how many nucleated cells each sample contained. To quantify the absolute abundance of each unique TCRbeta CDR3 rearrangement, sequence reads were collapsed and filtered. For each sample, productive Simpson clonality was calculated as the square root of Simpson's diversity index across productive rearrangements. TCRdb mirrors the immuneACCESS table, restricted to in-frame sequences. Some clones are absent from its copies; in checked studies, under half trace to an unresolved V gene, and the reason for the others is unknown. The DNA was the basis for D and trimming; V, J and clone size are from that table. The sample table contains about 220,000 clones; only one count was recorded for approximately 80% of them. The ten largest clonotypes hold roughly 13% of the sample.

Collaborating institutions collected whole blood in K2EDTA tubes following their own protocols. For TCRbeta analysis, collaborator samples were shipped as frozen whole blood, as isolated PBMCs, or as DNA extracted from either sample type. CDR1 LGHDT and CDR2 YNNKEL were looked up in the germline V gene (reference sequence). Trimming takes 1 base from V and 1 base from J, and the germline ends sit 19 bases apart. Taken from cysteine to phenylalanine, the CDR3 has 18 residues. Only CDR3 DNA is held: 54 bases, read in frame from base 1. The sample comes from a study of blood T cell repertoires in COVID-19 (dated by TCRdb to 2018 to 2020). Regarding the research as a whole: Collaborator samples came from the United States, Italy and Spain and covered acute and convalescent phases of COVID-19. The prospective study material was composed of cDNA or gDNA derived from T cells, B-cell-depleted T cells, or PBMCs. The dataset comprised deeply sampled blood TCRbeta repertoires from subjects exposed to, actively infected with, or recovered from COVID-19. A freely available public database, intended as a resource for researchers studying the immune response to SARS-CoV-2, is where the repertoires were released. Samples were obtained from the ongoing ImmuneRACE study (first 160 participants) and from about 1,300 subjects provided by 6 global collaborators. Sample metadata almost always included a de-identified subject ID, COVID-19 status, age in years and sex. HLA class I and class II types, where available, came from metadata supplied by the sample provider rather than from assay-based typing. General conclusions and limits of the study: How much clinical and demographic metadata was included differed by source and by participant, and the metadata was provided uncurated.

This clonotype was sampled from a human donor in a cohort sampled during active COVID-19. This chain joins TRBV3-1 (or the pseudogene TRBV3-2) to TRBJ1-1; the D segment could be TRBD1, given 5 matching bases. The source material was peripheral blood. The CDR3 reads CASSQAVLRGGPNTEAFF. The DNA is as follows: TGTGCCAGCAGCCAAGCTGTTCTCCGCGGGGGTCCGAACACTGAAGCTTTCTTT.